This T cell receptor (beta chain) was captured in a study of beta chain features in type 1 diabetes. At the level of the study: Sorted cells, approximately 110 million in number, were examined across all samples. Study outcomes and limitations: More deletions and fewer insertions at VDJ junctions were found in patients with type 1 diabetes. Whether TCRB rearrangement is influenced by HLA type was left unresolved in this analysis.

The whole isolated RNA underwent reverse transcription, so sequencing captured expressed TCRB transcripts. Generated by immunoSEQ multiplex PCR, the TCRdb table keeps only in-frame clones and is missing some. Found here are under 900,000 clones, 17% of them singletons; the top ten hold around 0.02%. This clone has a handful of counts. Its antigen remains unidentified. V was cut by 4 bases and J by 0 bases, with 12 bases left in between. The CDR3 has 16 residues. The V gene's germline CDR1 is MDHEN and CDR2 SYDVKM. The source of this sequence is a woman aged 18-30 years in good health. The chain has TRBV28 and TRBJ2-2; D is tentatively TRBD1 or TRBD2 (5 bases each). Sequencing input: naive CD4+ T cells from blood. CDR3 residues: CASSSSWGSNTGELFF. In DNA form, the CDR3 reads TGTGCCAGCAGTTCCAGCTGGGGGTCGAACACCGGGGAGCTGTTTTTT.